The present T cell receptor (beta chain) was sequenced within a study of blood T cell repertoires in COVID-19. Study as a whole: The United States, Italy and Spain were the sources of the acute and convalescent COVID-19 samples. PBMCs, B-cell-depleted T cells, or T cells provided the cDNA or gDNA that made up the material.

Authors' data handling: How many nucleated cells were present was estimated from reference gene primer amplification. Clones were read by immunoSEQ multiplex PCR, and TCRdb kept only the in-frame ones, dropping some. Clonal size and the V and J genes are those of that table, whereas D and trimming came from the DNA. Among about 280,000 clones listed, 70% to 90% were seen once. The CDR3 length is 16 residues. V shed 3 bases, J shed 0 bases, and the junction held 3 bases outside the gene matches. Germline CDR1 and CDR2: LNHNV and YYDKDF (reference sequence). This receptor was taken from a woman in her 30s with active or convalescent COVID-19. J is TRBJ2-2 and V is TRBV15; 8 positions match TRBD1. Sample: peripheral blood. CDR3 nucleotides: TGTGCCACCAGCAGGGACAGGGCCTCGAACACCGGGGAGCTGTTTTTT. Encoded protein: CATSRDRASNTGELFF.